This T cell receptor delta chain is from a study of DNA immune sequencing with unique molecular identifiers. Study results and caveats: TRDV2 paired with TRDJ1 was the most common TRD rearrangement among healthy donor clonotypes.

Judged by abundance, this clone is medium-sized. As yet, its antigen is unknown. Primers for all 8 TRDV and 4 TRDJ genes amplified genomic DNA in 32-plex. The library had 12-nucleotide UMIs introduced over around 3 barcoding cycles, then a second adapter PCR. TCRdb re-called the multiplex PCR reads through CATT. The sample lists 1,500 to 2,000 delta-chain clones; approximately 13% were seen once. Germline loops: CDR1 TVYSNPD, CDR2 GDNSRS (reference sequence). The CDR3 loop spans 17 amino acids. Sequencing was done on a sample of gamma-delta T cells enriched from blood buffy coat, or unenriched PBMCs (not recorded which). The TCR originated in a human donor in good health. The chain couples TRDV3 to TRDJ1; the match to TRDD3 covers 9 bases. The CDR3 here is CALRWSCTGGEPDKLIF. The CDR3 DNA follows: TGTGCACTTAGATGGTCCTGTACTGGGGGAGAACCCGATAAACTCATCTTT.